This T cell receptor (beta chain) originates from a study of cytomegalovirus exposure and HLA in healthy donors. As concerns this clone: Its antigen remains unidentified.

The CDR3 consists of 19 residues. Germline assignment: CDR1 MNHNS and CDR2 SASEGT. After removal of 4 bases from V and 1 base from J, the junction contained 14 bases not matched to a gene. General study findings and limits: TCR beta sequences reportedly predicted most subjects' HLA-A and HLA-B alleles accurately. An apparent linkage of common viral pathogens to several of the most significant clusters emerged in a later analysis.

The PCR was carried out with 60 Vbeta primers and 13 Jbeta primers. Assay used: immunoSEQ multiplex PCR; TCRdb lists only in-frame clones, some missing. This sample has more than 140,000 clones, with around 66% found just once. This clonotype was obtained from a woman under 40 in good health and CMV-seropositive. This chain joins TRBV6-1 and TRBJ2-1, with 9 nucleotides matching TRBD1. The sample taken for sequencing was PBMCs. The CDR3 region is CASSGPSRDRVSSYNEQFF. The CDR3 DNA sequence: TGTGCCAGCAGTGGACCGTCCCGGGACAGGGTTAGTTCCTACAATGAGCAGTTCTTC.